This T cell receptor beta chain came from a study of T cell repertoires in cytomegalovirus infection. TCRdb redid the calling of the reads with MiXCR, one entry per CDR3 protein. The table records 700,000 to 900,000 distinct CDR3 sequences, about 29% of them present only once. The sample holds a few counts of this clonotype. Its antigen is unidentified. The CDR3 spans 13 residues. Germline CDR1 is MNHEY and CDR2 is SVGAGI. Trimming shortened V by 6 bases and J by 2 bases, and 10 bases separated the two germline ends. The source of this sequence is a human donor in good health (CMV status not recorded). Some clones in this sample may be carry-over from other donors' samples. Specimen: cultured CD8+ T cells from PBMCs, collected from culture after CMV antigen stimulation. The gene calls are TRBV6-5 and TRBJ1-2; the D gene is possibly TRBD1 (6 bases). DNA of the CDR3: TGTGCCAGCAGACAAGGACAGAACTATGGCTACACCTTC. This sequence encodes CASRQGQNYGYTF.